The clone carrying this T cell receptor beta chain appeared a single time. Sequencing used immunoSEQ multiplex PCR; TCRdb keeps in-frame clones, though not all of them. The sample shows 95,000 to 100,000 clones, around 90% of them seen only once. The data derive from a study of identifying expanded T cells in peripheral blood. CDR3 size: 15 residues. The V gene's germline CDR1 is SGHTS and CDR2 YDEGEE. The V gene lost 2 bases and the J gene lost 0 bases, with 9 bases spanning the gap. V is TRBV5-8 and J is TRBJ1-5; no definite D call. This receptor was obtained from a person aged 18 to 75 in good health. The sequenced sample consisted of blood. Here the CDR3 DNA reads TGTGCCAGCAGCTTTGGGGAATATAGCAATCAGCCCCAGCATTTT. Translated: CASSFGEYSNQPQHF.